Listed here are 2 T cell receptor beta chains from one sample, sequenced in a study of cytomegalovirus exposure and HLA in healthy donors. The PCR contained 60 Vbeta and 13 Jbeta primers. Some clones are missing from TCRdb's copy, which holds only in-frame ones; the method was immunoSEQ multiplex PCR. This table holds some 130,000 clones, 73% found once. The specimen sequenced was PBMCs. These receptors all come from a woman in her thirties or forties in good health and CMV-seronegative.

The chain employs TRBV19 and TRBJ1-1; 7 positions match TRBD1. The V gene's germline CDR1 is LNHDA and CDR2 SQIVND (reference sequence). Losses at the gene ends were 4 bases for V and 6 bases for J; bases not matched to a gene: 5. The CDR3 is 13 amino acids. The CDR3 DNA reads TGTGCCAGTAGTACAGGGGGAGGCGCTGAAGCTTTCTTT. It is translated as CASSTGGGAEAFF.

This clone was seen a single time. CDR3 loop: CASSLGEAGTDTQYF. CDR3 DNA: TGTGCCAGCAGCTTAGGGGAGGCAGGGACAGATACGCAGTATTTT. This chain connects TRBV7-9 to TRBJ2-3, with D maybe TRBD2 (6 bases). The V gene lost 1 base and the J gene lost 3 bases, with 11 bases spanning the gap. CDR1 is SEHNR and CDR2 is FQNEAQ in the germline V gene (reference sequence). The CDR3 has 15 amino acids.